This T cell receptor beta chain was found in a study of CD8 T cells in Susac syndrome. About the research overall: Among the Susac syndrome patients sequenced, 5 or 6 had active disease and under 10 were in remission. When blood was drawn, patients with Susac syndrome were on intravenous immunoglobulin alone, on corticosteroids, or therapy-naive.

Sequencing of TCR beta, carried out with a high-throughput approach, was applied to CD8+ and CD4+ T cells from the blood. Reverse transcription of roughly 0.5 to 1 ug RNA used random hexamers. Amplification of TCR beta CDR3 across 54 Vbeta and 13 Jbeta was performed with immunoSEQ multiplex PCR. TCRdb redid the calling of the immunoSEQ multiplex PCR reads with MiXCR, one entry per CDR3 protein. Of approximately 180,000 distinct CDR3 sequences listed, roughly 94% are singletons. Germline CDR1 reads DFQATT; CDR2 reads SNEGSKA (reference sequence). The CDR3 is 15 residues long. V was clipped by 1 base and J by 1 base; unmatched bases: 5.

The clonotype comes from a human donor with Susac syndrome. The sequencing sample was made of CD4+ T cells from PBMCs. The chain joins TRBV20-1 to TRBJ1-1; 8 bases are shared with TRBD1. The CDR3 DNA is TGCAGTGCTAGAGGAGGACAGGGACCGAACACTGAAGCTTTCTTT. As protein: CSARGGQGPNTEAFF.